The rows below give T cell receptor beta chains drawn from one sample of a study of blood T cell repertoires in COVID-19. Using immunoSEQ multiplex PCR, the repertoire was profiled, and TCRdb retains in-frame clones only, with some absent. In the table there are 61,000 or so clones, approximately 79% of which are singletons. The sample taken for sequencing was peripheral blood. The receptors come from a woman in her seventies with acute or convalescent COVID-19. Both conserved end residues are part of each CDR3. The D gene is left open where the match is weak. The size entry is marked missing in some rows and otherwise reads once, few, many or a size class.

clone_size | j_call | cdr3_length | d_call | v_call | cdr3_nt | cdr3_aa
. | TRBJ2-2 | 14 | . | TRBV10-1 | TGCGCCATCGGGCCGTCAGGGGAGACCGGGGAGCTGTTTTTT | CAIGPSGETGELFF
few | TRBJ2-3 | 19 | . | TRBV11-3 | TGTGCCAGCAGCTTAGATAGCGGAAACAGGGGCTTTGGCACAGATACGCAGTATTTT | CASSLDSGNRGFGTDTQYF
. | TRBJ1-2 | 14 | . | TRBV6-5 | TGTGCCAGCAGATACCTCACTTCTAACTATGGCTACACCTTC | CASRYLTSNYGYTF
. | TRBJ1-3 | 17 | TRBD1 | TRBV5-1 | TGCGCCAGCAGCTTGACCGGGACAGGGGACGCGAGAAACACCATATATTTT | CASSLTGTGDARNTIYF
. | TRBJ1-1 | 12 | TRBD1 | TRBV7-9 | TGTGCCAGCAGCCCCGGGACAGAAGAAGCTTTCTTT | CASSPGTEEAFF
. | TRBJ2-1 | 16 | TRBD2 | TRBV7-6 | TGTGCCAGCAGCTCTGGGTCGAGCGGGGGGGCCATTGAGCAGTTCTTC | CASSSGSSGGAIEQFF
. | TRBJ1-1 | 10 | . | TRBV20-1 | TGCAGTGCTGCCGAAGCGGAAGCTTTCTTT | CSAAEAEAFF
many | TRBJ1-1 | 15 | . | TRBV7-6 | TGTGCCAGCAGCTTAGCTACGGCGGGGGCGACAGAAGCTTTCTTT | CASSLATAGATEAFF
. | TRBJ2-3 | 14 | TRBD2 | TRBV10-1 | TGCGCCAGCGCCGCAGCGGGGGGTGGAGATACGCAGTATTTT | CASAAAGGGDTQYF
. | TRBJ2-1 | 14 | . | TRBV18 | TGTGCCAGCTCACCACCGGGCGGGTACAATGAGCAGTTCTTC | CASSPPGGYNEQFF
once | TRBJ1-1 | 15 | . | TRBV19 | TGTGCCAGTAGTATAGGTCCCCAAAGCGGCACTGAAGCTTTCTTT | CASSIGPQSGTEAFF
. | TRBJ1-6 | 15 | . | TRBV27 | TGTGCCAGCAGTTGGGGGCTAATCGGGAATTCACCCCTCCACTTT | CASSWGLIGNSPLHF
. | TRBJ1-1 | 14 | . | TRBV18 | TGTGCCAGCTCACCTAACAGGGATTCAACTGAAGCTTTCTTT | CASSPNRDSTEAFF
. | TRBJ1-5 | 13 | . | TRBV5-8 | TGTGCCAGCAGCTGGCAGGAGGGAAGGCCCCAGCATTTT | CASSWQEGRPQHF
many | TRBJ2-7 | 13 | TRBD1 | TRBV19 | TGTGCCAGTAGTGTGACAGGGACGAACGAGCAGTACTTC | CASSVTGTNEQYF
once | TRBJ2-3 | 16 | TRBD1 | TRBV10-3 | TGTGCCATCAGTGAGCCCGGGGACAGTCTCACAGATACGCAGTATTTT | CAISEPGDSLTDTQYF
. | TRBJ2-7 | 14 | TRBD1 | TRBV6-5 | TGTGCCAGCAGGGGGACAGGGTTATCCTACGAGCAGTACTTC | CASRGTGLSYEQYF
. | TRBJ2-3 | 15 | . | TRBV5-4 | TGTGCCAGCAGCTTGTATTCTCGTGGCACAGATACGCAGTATTTT | CASSLYSRGTDTQYF
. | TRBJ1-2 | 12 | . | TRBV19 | TGTGCCAGTAGTGGACAGTTCTATGGCTACACCTTC | CASSGQFYGYTF
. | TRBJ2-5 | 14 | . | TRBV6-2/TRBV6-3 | TGTGCCAGCAGTTACTTTGCACTCTCAGAGACCCAGTACTTC | CASSYFALSETQYF
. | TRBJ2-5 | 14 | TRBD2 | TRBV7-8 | TGTGCCAGCGGGGGAGGGACGGTAGCAGAGACCCAGTACTTC | CASGGGTVAETQYF
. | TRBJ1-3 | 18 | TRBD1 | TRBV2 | TGTGCCAGCAGCCCCGGGACAGCCCTACTTCACTCTGGAAACACCATATATTTT | CASSPGTALLHSGNTIYF
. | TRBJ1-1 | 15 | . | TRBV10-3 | TGTGCCATCAGACATCGCCGGGGGTCGGGCACTGAAGCTTTCTTT | CAIRHRRGSGTEAFF
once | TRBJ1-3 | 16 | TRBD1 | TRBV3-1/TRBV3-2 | TGTGCCAGCAGCCAAGTCGACAGGGACTCTGGAAACACCATATATTTT | CASSQVDRDSGNTIYF
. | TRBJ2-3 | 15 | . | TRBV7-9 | TGTGCCAGCAGCTCGCCGGGACACAACACAGATACGCAGTATTTT | CASSSPGHNTDTQYF
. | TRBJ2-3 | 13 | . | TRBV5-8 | TGTGCCAGCAGCATCGCGTATCGAGATACGCAGTATTTT | CASSIAYRDTQYF
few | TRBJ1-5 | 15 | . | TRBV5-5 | TGTGCCAGCAGCTTAACAGGTGGTTTCAATCAGCCCCAGCATTTT | CASSLTGGFNQPQHF
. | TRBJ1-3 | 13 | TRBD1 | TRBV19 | TGTGCCAGTGGACAGGGGGCTGGAAACACCATATATTTT | CASGQGAGNTIYF
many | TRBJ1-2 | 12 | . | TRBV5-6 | TGTGCCAGCAGCTTCGACAGCTATGGCTACACCTTC | CASSFDSYGYTF
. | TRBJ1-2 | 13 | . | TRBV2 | TGTGCCAGCAGTGTACAGGGAGCCTATGGCTACACCTTC | CASSVQGAYGYTF
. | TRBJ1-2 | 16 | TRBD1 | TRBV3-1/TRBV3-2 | TGTGCCAGCAGCCTGACCCTGACAGGGGGCCTCTATGGCTACACCTTC | CASSLTLTGGLYGYTF
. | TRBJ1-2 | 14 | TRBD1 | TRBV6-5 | TGTGCCAGCCTCGCAGGGGGCAAAGGCTATGGCTACACCTTC | CASLAGGKGYGYTF
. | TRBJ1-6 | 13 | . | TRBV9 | TGTGCCAGCAGCGTTCAGGGGTATTCACCCCTCCACTTT | CASSVQGYSPLHF
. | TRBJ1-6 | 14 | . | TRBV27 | TGTGCCAGCAGTTTTCACAGGGATGGTTCACCCCTCCACTTT | CASSFHRDGSPLHF
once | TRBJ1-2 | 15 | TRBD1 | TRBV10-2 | TGCGCCAGCAGATTCCCGGGACAGGGGCTGAATGGCTACACCTTC | CASRFPGQGLNGYTF
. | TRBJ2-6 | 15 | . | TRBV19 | TGTGCCAGTAGGCGACAGGTCTATGGGGCCAACGTCCTGACTTTC | CASRRQVYGANVLTF
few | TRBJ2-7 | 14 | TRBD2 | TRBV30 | TGTGCCTGGAGTGGGGGGGGGTTTACCTACGAGCAGTACTTC | CAWSGGGFTYEQYF
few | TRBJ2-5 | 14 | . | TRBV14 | TGTGCCAGCAGCCCCCCAGGAGGGAAGAAGACCCAGTACTTC | CASSPPGGKKTQYF
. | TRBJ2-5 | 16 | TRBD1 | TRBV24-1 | TGTGCCACCAGCAAGACCGCCGGGACAGGGCAAGAGACCCAGTACTTC | CATSKTAGTGQETQYF
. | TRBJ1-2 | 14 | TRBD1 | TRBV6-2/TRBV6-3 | TGTGCCAGCAGTTCCCGGACAGGGGGCTATGGCTACACCTTC | CASSSRTGGYGYTF
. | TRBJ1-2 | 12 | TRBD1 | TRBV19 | TGTGCCGGTTGGCAGGGGGACTATGGCTACACCTTC | CAGWQGDYGYTF
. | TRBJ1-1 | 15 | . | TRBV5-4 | TGTGCCAGCAGCCCATTAGACAGACTGAACACTGAAGCTTTCTTT | CASSPLDRLNTEAFF
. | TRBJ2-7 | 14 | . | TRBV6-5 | TGTGCCAGCAGTTACTCAATATCCTCCTACGAGCAGTACTTC | CASSYSISSYEQYF
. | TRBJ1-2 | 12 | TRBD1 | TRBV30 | TGTGCCTGGTCGGACAGGGAAGTTGGCTACACCTTC | CAWSDREVGYTF
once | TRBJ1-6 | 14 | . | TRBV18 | TGTGCCAGCTCACCCTTTGCGTCTAATTCACCCCTCCACTTT | CASSPFASNSPLHF
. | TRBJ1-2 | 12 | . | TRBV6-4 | TGTGCCAGCAGTGACAGGGGGTATGGCTACACCTTC | CASSDRGYGYTF
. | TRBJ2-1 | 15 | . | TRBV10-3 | TGTGCCACCTTGAGGGCGCCGGGGGGCCCCAATGAGCAGTTCTTC | CATLRAPGGPNEQFF
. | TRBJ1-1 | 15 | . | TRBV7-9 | TGTGCCAGCACCAGCGGGAACGGATTGAACACTGAAGCTTTCTTT | CASTSGNGLNTEAFF
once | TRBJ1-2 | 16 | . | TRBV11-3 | TGTGCCAGCAGCCTCCAATCGTCTACAGGAGCCTATGGCTACACCTTC | CASSLQSSTGAYGYTF
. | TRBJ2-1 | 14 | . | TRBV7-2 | TGTGCCAGCAGCCCCAGCGGGTCCTACAATGAGCAGTTCTTC | CASSPSGSYNEQFF
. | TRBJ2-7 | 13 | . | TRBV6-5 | TGTGCCAGCAGTTGGACAGGGAGGGGCGAGCAGTACTTC | CASSWTGRGEQYF
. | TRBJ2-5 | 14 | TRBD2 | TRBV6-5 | TGTGCCAGCACACGGTTTGGGGGGGAAGAGACCCAGTACTTC | CASTRFGGEETQYF
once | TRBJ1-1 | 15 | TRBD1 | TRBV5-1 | TGCGCCAGCAGCCGGGCAGGACAGGGGGGGACTGAAGCTTTCTTT | CASSRAGQGGTEAFF